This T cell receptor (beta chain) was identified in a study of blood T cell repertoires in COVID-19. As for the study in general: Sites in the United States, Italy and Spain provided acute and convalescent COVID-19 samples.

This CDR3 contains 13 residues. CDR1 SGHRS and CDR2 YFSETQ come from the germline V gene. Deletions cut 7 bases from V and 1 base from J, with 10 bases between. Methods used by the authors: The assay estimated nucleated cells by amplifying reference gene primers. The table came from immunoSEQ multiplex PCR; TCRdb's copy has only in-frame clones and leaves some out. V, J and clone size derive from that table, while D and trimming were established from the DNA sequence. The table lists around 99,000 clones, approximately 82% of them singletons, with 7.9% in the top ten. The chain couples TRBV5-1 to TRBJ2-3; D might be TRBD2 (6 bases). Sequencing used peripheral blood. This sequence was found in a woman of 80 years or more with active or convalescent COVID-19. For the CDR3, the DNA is TGCGCCAGCGGGCGGGATGGCACAGATACGCAGTATTTT. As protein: CASGRDGTDTQYF.